The T cell receptor (beta chain) under discussion was sequenced for a study of Tregs in tolerant kidney transplant recipients. Overall study context: Recipients received nonmyeloablative bone marrow transplants from related graft donors, with transient mixed chimerism.

The protocol was immunoSEQ multiplex PCR, while the TCRdb copy is restricted to in-frame clones and leaves out a portion. The data hold more than 60,000 clones, with roughly 98% observed a single time. Notes on this clone: Its antigen is as yet unknown.

V was clipped by 0 bases and J by 1 base, with 10 bases between them. From germline, CDR1 is SGHTA and CDR2 FQGNSA. The CDR3 covers 15 residues. Study-wide results and limits: For some patients, primers changed over time, blocking nucleotide-level comparison. Tregs expanded with activated donor B cells seemed most donor-specific. Findings come from small patient numbers and require larger validation.

Sample: CD4+ T cells from blood, taken before the transplant. The chain joins TRBV7-2 to TRBJ2-7; a possible D gene is TRBD2 (7 bases). The sequence was collected from a human donor who received a combined kidney and bone marrow transplant. In DNA form, the CDR3 reads TGTGCCAGCAGCTTAGCGGGGGGGCTGTCCTACGAGCAGTACTTC. It codes for CASSLAGGLSYEQYF.